This T cell receptor beta chain was retrieved from a study of patients and donors after allogeneic stem cell transplantation. The CDR3 consists of 14 residues. V was pared by 6 bases and J by 5 bases, with 13 bases between. From germline, CDR1 is MNHNS and CDR2 SASEGT. This clonotype was found a few times. A single record per CDR3 protein comes from TCRdb applying MiXCR to the RT-PCR reads. This sample yields about 960,000 distinct CDR3 sequences, of which roughly 17% are seen a single time; roughly 6% belongs to the top ten. The sequencing input was blood, either unsorted or a sorted T cell fraction (not recorded which). The clonotype comes from a human donor who was either an allogeneic HSCT recipient or a stem cell or donor lymphocyte infusion donor (not recorded which). It is not recorded whose cells these are; they may come from a transplant donor. The rearrangement uses TRBV6-1 and TRBJ2-2, with D tentatively TRBD1 (6 bases). CDR3 coding DNA: TGTGCCAGCAGCAGGGGTAGGAGAACCGGGGAGCTGTTTTTT. It specifies CASSRGRRTGELFF.